These 29 T cell receptor beta chains were sequenced from one sample in a study of T cell repertoires in cytomegalovirus infection (dated by TCRdb to the late 2010s). These receptors are not linked to any known antigen. The treatment or condition label for this specimen denotes: in vitro stimulation with specific CMV peptide epitopes to enrich CMV-specific T cells. Data came from an Illumina HiSeq 1500. In TCRdb, the public reads were trimmed at Q25 with fastp and aligned with MiXCR, with productive beta chains retained. Every entry covers one CDR3 protein and lists the most common genes and DNA from its rows. The sample table lists some 940,000 distinct CDR3 sequences, approximately 31% of them with a count of one. Clones ranked in the top ten supply 11% to 15% of the sample. The material sequenced was cultured CD8+ T cells from PBMCs, taken from culture after CMV antigen stimulation. Receptor source: a human donor in good health (CMV status not recorded). Some clones in this sample may be carry-over from other donors' samples.

The chain recombines TRBV29-1 with TRBJ1-1; 8 bases align to TRBD1. V shed 5 bases and J 6 bases; nucleotides not matched to a gene: 20. This CDR3 is built from 17 residues. Germline loops: CDR1 SQVTM, CDR2 ANQGSEA. The CDR3 bases are TGCAGCGTTACCGAGTGGACAGGGTGGGGTATGGATGCTGAAGCTTTCTTT. This translates into CSVTEWTGWGMDAEAFF.

The chain uses TRBV7-9 and TRBJ2-6, with 7 positions matching TRBD1. Germline V gene data show CDR1 as SEHNR and CDR2 as FQNEAQ (reference sequence). Losses at the gene ends were 2 bases for V and 4 bases for J; bases not matched to a gene: 11. The CDR3 extends over 18 amino acids. In nucleotides, the CDR3 is TGTGCCAGCAGCTTACCGGGGCAACAGGGGACCGGGGCCAACGTCCTGACTTTC. Residues: CASSLPGQQGTGANVLTF.

The V gene is TRBV25-1, the J gene TRBJ2-1, with 7 bases lining up with TRBD1. The CDR3 covers 15 residues. V shed 6 bases and J 3 bases; nucleotides not matched to a gene: 8. Germline V gene lookup returns CDR1 MGHDK and CDR2 SYGVNS. The CDR3, as DNA: TGTGCCAGCAGGCGGAACGGACAGGACTACAATGAGCAGTTCTTC. Residues: CASRRNGQDYNEQFF.

This clonotype has only a few counts. For the CDR3, the DNA is TGTGCCAGCAGCTTAGGGGGGACAGGGGGGTACGAGCAGTACTTC. Encoded protein: CASSLGGTGGYEQYF. The chain has TRBV7-8 and TRBJ2-7; 11 bases map to TRBD1. This CDR3 has 15 residues. Per germline, CDR1 SGHVS and CDR2 FQNEAQ. Trimming at V came to 1 base and at J to 4 bases, leaving 3 bases not matched to a gene.

Remarks on this clonotype: One junction end does not reproduce the germline sequence, and a read error may be involved. This chain joins TRBV12-3 or TRBV12-4 and TRBJ1-6; D is uncertain. This CDR3 spans 12 amino acids. CDR3 residues: CVSSSGSSPLHF. The CDR3 region has the DNA TGTGTCAGCAGTTCCGGAAGTTCACCCCTCCACTTT.

This clonotype was counted between two and nine times. This chain joins TRBV10-3 and TRBJ2-1, with D perhaps TRBD2 (6 bases). V shed 0 bases and J shed 0 bases, with 15 bases lying between them. This CDR3 is 18 amino acids long. Per germline, CDR1 ENHRY and CDR2 SYGVKD. The CDR3: CAISESSLAVGSYNEQFF. DNA for the CDR3: TGTGCCATCAGTGAGTCAAGTTTAGCGGTCGGCTCCTACAATGAGCAGTTCTTC.

The chain couples TRBV27 to TRBJ2-1; a possible D gene is TRBD2 (6 bases). This CDR3 has 17 residues. Germline loops: CDR1 MNHEY, CDR2 SMNVEV (reference sequence). The germline V and J ends were trimmed by 4 bases and 6 bases, with 22 bases remaining between them. This chain's CDR3 is CASSSSILAGPINEQFF. As DNA, the CDR3 is TGTGCCAGCAGTTCTAGCATCCTCGCGGGGCCGATCAATGAGCAGTTCTTC.

This chain connects TRBV6-1 to TRBJ1-2; D gene uncertain. Germline V CDR1 and CDR2: MNHNS, SASEGT. The CDR3 totals 16 residues. V gave up 3 bases and J gave up 8 bases, with 22 bases separating them. The CDR3 region is CASSEPTSIFLYGYTF. The DNA of the CDR3 is TGTGCCAGCAGTGAGCCCACCAGCATCTTTCTATACGGCTACACCTTC.

This clonotype was picked up a small number of times. CDR3 sequence: CASSYSYFTPLHF. CDR3 in DNA: TGTGCCAGCAGTTACTCATATTTCACACCCCTCCACTTT. The V gene is TRBV6-5, the J gene TRBJ1-6; D is uncertain. The CDR3 runs 13 residues. The V and J ends lost 0 bases and 11 bases respectively, with 8 bases between them. CDR1 is MNHEY and CDR2 is SVGAGI in the germline V gene.

Many counts were recorded for this clonotype. CDR3 in amino acids: CASSSSRSGELFF. For the CDR3, the DNA is TGTGCCAGCAGCTCGTCGAGGTCCGGGGAGCTGTTTTTT. The chain recombines TRBV7-2 with TRBJ2-2, with D hard to call. Trimming left V 4 bases short and J 6 bases short, with 9 bases between. CDR1 SGHTA and CDR2 FQGNSA come from the germline V gene. This CDR3 region has 13 residues.

This clonotype was seen more than once but under ten times. The genes are TRBV20-1 and TRBJ2-5; maybe TRBD2 (6 bases). CDR3 length: 13 residues. Germline V gene lookup returns CDR1 DFQATT and CDR2 SNEGSKA (reference sequence). Trimming shortened V by 3 bases and J by 4 bases, and 12 bases separated the two germline ends. CDR3 in amino acids: CSARLQGGETQYF. CDR3 nucleotide sequence: TGCAGTGCTAGGTTGCAGGGAGGAGAGACCCAGTACTTC.

The chain links TRBV6-1 to TRBJ2-1, with 7 bases that match TRBD1. V lost 5 bases and J lost 9; bases outside the gene matches: 16. Germline CDR1 reads MNHNS; CDR2 reads SASEGT. CDR3 length: 16 residues. The CDR3 protein is CASSLFRDSGNVEQFF. The DNA of the CDR3 is TGTGCCAGCAGTCTTTTCCGGGACAGTGGGAATGTTGAGCAGTTCTTC.

Only a few counts were recorded for this clonotype. The chain recombines TRBV7-2 with TRBJ1-6; D is uncertain. CDR1 is SGHTA, CDR2 FQGNSA, per germline. The CDR3 covers 16 residues. The germline V and J ends were trimmed by 3 bases and 9 bases, with 18 bases remaining between them. CDR3 in amino acids: CASSLSTGDWGSPLHF. In DNA, the CDR3 is TGTGCCAGCAGCTTGAGTACCGGGGATTGGGGTTCACCCCTCCACTTT.

This chain joins TRBV12-3 or TRBV12-4 and TRBJ1-3; D call uncertain. This CDR3 has 19 residues. Trimming shortened V by 0 bases and J by 0 bases, and 18 bases separated the two germline ends. CDR3 loop: CASSLASYSYTSSGNTIYF. Here the CDR3 DNA reads TGTGCCAGCAGTTTAGCGTCCTATTCCTACACGAGCTCTGGAAACACCATATATTTT.

The chain carries TRBV27 and TRBJ1-5; D perhaps matches TRBD1 (5 bases). V shed 1 base and J shed 5 bases, with 12 bases lying between them. The CDR3 has 15 residues. Per the germline V gene, CDR1 is MNHEY and CDR2 is SMNVEV (reference sequence). CDR3 coding DNA: TGTGCCAGCAGTTTATTTGGGGGAGGGTATCAGCCCCAGCATTTT. This sequence encodes CASSLFGGGYQPQHF.

The chain couples TRBV6-1 to TRBJ2-7; a possible D gene is TRBD1 (6 bases). This CDR3 has 15 amino acids. Per germline, CDR1 MNHNS and CDR2 SASEGT. V was pared by 6 bases and J by 2 bases, with 17 bases between. This chain's CDR3 is CASSPNEGVTYEQYV. The CDR3 bases are TGTGCCAGCAGCCCGAATGAGGGGGTAACCTACGAGCAGTACGTC.

The chain recombines TRBV4-3 with TRBJ1-2; tentatively, D is TRBD1 (6 bases). V was trimmed by 0 bases and J by 4 bases, leaving 9 bases between them. The germline CDR1 and CDR2 sequences are LGHNA and YSLEER. The CDR3 totals 14 residues. CDR3 DNA sequence: TGCGCCAGCAGCCAAGATACAGGGATCTATGGCTACACCTTC. Protein: CASSQDTGIYGYTF.

Turning to this clonotype: The CDR3 does not end in the conserved phenylalanine or tryptophan, so this is likely a read error. This chain links TRBV6-2 or TRBV6-3 with TRBJ1-1, with D possibly being TRBD1 (5 bases). V lost 6 bases to trimming and J lost 8 bases, with 13 bases between them. The CDR3 is 12 amino acids. The germline V gene encodes CDR1 MNHEY and CDR2 SVGEGT. CDR3 in DNA: TGTGCCAGCAGCCGGGACCTCGCCGAAGCTTTCCTT. Its protein product is CASSRDLAEAFL.

V gene TRBV28 combines with J gene TRBJ2-3; 12 bases agree with TRBD2. This CDR3 is built from 16 residues. Germline CDR1 MDHEN, CDR2 SYDVKM. The trim removed 5 bases at V and 2 bases at J, leaving 5 bases unmatched. CDR3 amino acids: CASSLLAGGFTDTQYF. The CDR3 coding sequence is TGTGCCAGCAGTCTACTAGCGGGGGGATTCACAGATACGCAGTATTTT. Filled out from reference TRBV28 and TRBJ2-3, the complete variable domain reads DVKVTQSSRYLVKRTGEKVFLECVQDMDHENMFWYRQDPGLGLRLIYFSYDVKMKEKGDIPEGYSVSREKKERFSLILESASTNQTSMYLCASSLLAGGFTDTQYFGPGTRLTVL.

The chain carries TRBV10-3 and TRBJ2-6; D ambiguous. The CDR3 has 15 amino acids. Germline values: CDR1 ENHRY, CDR2 SYGVKD. Trimming took 7 bases from V and 0 from J, leaving 10 bases between them. The CDR3 reads CAIIAKASGANVLTF. CDR3 DNA sequence: TGTGCCATCATTGCGAAGGCCTCTGGGGCCAACGTCCTGACTTTC.

V gene TRBV7-8 combines with J gene TRBJ2-5; D unclear. The CDR3 loop spans 15 amino acids. The germline V gene has CDR1 SGHVS and CDR2 FQNEAQ. V was shortened by 5 bases and J by 2 bases, with 15 bases between the two germline ends. This CDR3 is CASSPPRTLQETQYF. The CDR3 DNA reads as TGTGCCAGCAGCCCTCCCCGCACACTTCAAGAGACCCAGTACTTC.

The chain uses TRBV7-9 and TRBJ1-2, with D unclear. CDR1 is SEHNR and CDR2 is FQNEAQ in the germline V gene (reference sequence). The germline V and J ends were trimmed by 2 bases and 9 bases, with 22 bases remaining between them. The CDR3 has 16 amino acids. The chain's CDR3 is CASSLSYGRESLSYTF. The CDR3 nucleotides are TGTGCCAGCAGCTTATCGTACGGGAGGGAGAGTTTGAGCTACACCTTC.

This clonotype turned up a few times. V usage is TRBV27 and J usage is TRBJ1-6, with TRBD1 identical over 8 bases. J lost 8 bases, V lost 5 bases, and 8 bases had no gene match. The CDR3 sequence is 15 residues long. The V gene's germline CDR1 is MNHEY and CDR2 SMNVEV (reference sequence). The CDR3: CASSALDRVHSPLHF. The CDR3 DNA sequence: TGTGCCAGCAGTGCACTGGACAGGGTACATTCACCCCTCCACTTT.

The table lists this clonotype with a few counts. This chain links TRBV7-9 with TRBJ2-7, with D perhaps assigned TRBD1 or TRBD2 (6 bases each). The germline V and J ends were trimmed by 6 bases and 2 bases, with 14 bases remaining between them. The germline gives CDR1 SEHNR, CDR2 FQNEAQ (reference sequence). This CDR3 contains 14 residues. The CDR3 loop is CASSGGGLPYEQYV. In DNA form, the CDR3 reads TGTGCCAGCAGTGGAGGGGGACTGCCCTACGAGCAGTACGTC.

This clonotype was picked up a small number of times. This sequence joins TRBV6-2 or TRBV6-3 and TRBJ2-1, with D unresolved. The V end lost 6 bases, the J end lost 7 bases, and 16 bases lay between the germline ends. Germline CDR1 reads MNHEY; CDR2 reads SVGEGT. This CDR3 contains 14 residues. CDR3 amino acids: CASSPEQSFNEQFF. In nucleotides, the CDR3 is TGTGCCAGCAGCCCCGAGCAGTCGTTTAATGAGCAGTTCTTC.

The chain joins TRBV7-8 to TRBJ1-4; 7 nucleotides align to TRBD1. The CDR3 sequence is 16 residues long. Trimming cost V 5 bases and J 2 bases; bases outside gene matches: 8. CDR1 is SGHVS, CDR2 FQNEAQ, per germline. The CDR3 loop reads CASSPKRGLTNEKLFF. CDR3 nucleotide sequence: TGTGCCAGCAGCCCTAAGAGGGGGCTGACTAATGAAAAACTGTTTTTT.

The chain carries TRBV6-2 or TRBV6-3 and TRBJ1-1; D remains unclear. Germline values: CDR1 MNHEY, CDR2 SVGEGT. The length of the CDR3 is 13 residues. V shed 0 bases and J shed 4 bases, with 6 bases lying between them. This chain's CDR3 is CASSYSPITEAFF. The CDR3 DNA sequence: TGTGCCAGCAGTTACTCCCCGATCACTGAAGCTTTCTTT.

The chain uses TRBV27 and TRBJ1-2; TRBD1 matches at 9 bases. This CDR3 spans 15 amino acids. The V segment lost 7 bases and the J segment 8 bases; nucleotides outside the gene matches: 14. Germline CDR1 and CDR2: MNHEY and SMNVEV (reference sequence). The CDR3 bases are TGTGCCAGCATAGGGACTCCGGGACAGGGTTACGGCTACACCTTC. This translates into CASIGTPGQGYGYTF.

This clonotype has just a few counts. The rearrangement joins TRBV24-1 to TRBJ2-1; weak D call: TRBD2 (5 bases). Trimming took 3 bases from V and 2 from J, leaving 7 bases between them. Germline V gives CDR1 KGHDR, CDR2 SFDVKD. CDR3 size: 14 residues. The CDR3 region is CATSDGSAYNEQFF. DNA of the CDR3: TGTGCCACCAGTGATGGGAGCGCCTACAATGAGCAGTTCTTC.